These 22 T cell receptor beta chains share one sample of origin, sequenced in a study of cytomegalovirus exposure and HLA in healthy donors. Only in-frame clones appear in the TCRdb table, and some are missing; sequencing was by immunoSEQ multiplex PCR. The sample yields roughly 70,000 clones, about 85% seen once. Sequencing input: PBMCs. The receptors were gathered from a young man in good health and CMV-seronegative.

The chain has TRBV5-6 and TRBJ2-3, with D maybe TRBD2 (6 bases). CDR1 and CDR2 (germline): SGHDT, YYEEEE. The CDR3 sequence is 15 residues long. Trimming left V 5 bases short and J 1 base short, with 14 bases between. CDR3 bases: TGTGCCAGCAGGCAGACTAGTAGTCGCACAGATACGCAGTATTTT. This sequence encodes CASRQTSSRTDTQYF.

This rearrangement joins TRBV2 to TRBJ1-2; maybe TRBD1 (6 bases). The CDR3 is made up of 15 amino acids. V was clipped by 7 bases and J by 2 bases, with 17 bases between them. Germline V lookup: CDR1 SNHLY, CDR2 FYNNEI. The DNA of the CDR3 is TGTGCCAGCAACGCTAAACTGGACAGAAACTATGGCTACACCTTC. Translated, it gives CASNAKLDRNYGYTF.

V is TRBV6-6 and J is TRBJ1-1; 9 nucleotides agree with TRBD1. Germline lookup yields CDR1 MNHNY and CDR2 SVGAGI (reference sequence). V trimming: 2 bases; J trimming: 8 bases; junction bases outside the gene matches: 6. The length of the CDR3 is 14 residues. CDR3 loop: CASSYPGTGIEAFF. The DNA for the CDR3 is TGTGCCAGCAGTTACCCCGGGACAGGGATAGAAGCTTTCTTT.

This clone occurred a few times. The V gene is TRBV19, the J gene TRBJ1-2; TRBD1 might be the D (6 bases). This CDR3 spans 15 amino acids. Germline V gene data show CDR1 as LNHDA and CDR2 as SQIVND (reference sequence). The germline V and J ends were trimmed by 5 bases and 0 bases, with 13 bases remaining between them. The CDR3 DNA sequence: TGTGCCAGTAGTTCCGGGACACCGACTAACTATGGCTACACCTTC. Its translation: CASSSGTPTNYGYTF.

The chain joins TRBV6-6 to TRBJ1-5; 9 bases are a match to TRBD1. Germline CDR1 reads MNHNY; CDR2 reads SVGAGI (reference sequence). The V segment lost 6 bases and the J segment 0 bases; nucleotides outside the gene matches: 3. The CDR3 spans 15 residues. CDR3 coding DNA: TGTGCCAGCAGCGACAGGGGGTATAGCAATCAGCCCCAGCATTTT. Translation: CASSDRGYSNQPQHF.

The chain couples TRBV5-6 to TRBJ2-5; 7 bases are a match to TRBD1. V lost 2 bases, J lost 5 bases, and 6 bases stayed unmatched. CDR3 length equals 14 residues. Germline V gene lookup returns CDR1 SGHDT and CDR2 YYEEEE. The CDR3: CASSLKGARETQYF. CDR3 nucleotides: TGTGCCAGCAGCTTAAAGGGGGCTAGGGAGACCCAGTACTTC.

The chain carries TRBV7-3 and TRBJ2-3; TRBD2 matches 8 bases. CDR1 and CDR2 from the germline V gene are SGHTA and FQGTGA. V was pared by 2 bases and J by 2 bases, with 12 bases of the junction left unmatched. CDR3 length equals 18 residues. The CDR3: CASSLVQRGGRDTDTQYF. The DNA for the CDR3 is TGTGCCAGCAGCTTAGTCCAACGGGGGGGAAGGGACACAGATACGCAGTATTTT.

This clone occurred a few times. J is TRBJ2-1 and V is TRBV19; 7 bases map to TRBD2. Per the germline V gene, CDR1 is LNHDA and CDR2 is SQIVND (reference sequence). The CDR3 loop spans 14 amino acids. After removal of 9 bases from V and 5 bases from J, the junction contained 10 bases not matched to a gene. The CDR3 region is CASLVGAGNNEQFF. DNA for the CDR3: TGTGCCAGCCTGGTCGGAGCGGGGAACAATGAGCAGTTCTTC.

The chain combines TRBV28 with TRBJ1-5; the D is unclear. V was shortened by 8 bases and J by 1 base, with 12 bases between the two germline ends. The CDR3 is made up of 14 amino acids. The germline V gene has CDR1 MDHEN and CDR2 SYDVKM. As DNA, the CDR3 is TGTGCCAGCCTTAATTTTTTGAGCAATCAGCCCCAGCATTTT. Amino acid sequence: CASLNFLSNQPQHF.

Here the CDR3 reads CASSLTRAPQETQYF. In nucleotides, the CDR3 is TGTGCCAGCAGTTTGACTAGGGCACCGCAAGAGACCCAGTACTTC. This chain connects TRBV28 to TRBJ2-5; D perhaps matches TRBD2 (6 bases). Germline CDR1 and CDR2: MDHEN and SYDVKM. V lost 3 bases and J lost 2, with 13 bases in between. This CDR3 is 15 amino acids long. The variable domain in full, completed from reference TRBV28 and TRBJ2-5, reads DVKVTQSSRYLVKRTGEKVFLECVQDMDHENMFWYRQDPGLGLRLIYFSYDVKMKEKGDIPEGYSVSREKKERFSLILESASTNQTSMYLCASSLTRAPQETQYFGPGTRLLVL.

The J gene is TRBJ2-2, the V gene TRBV19, with D tentatively TRBD2 (7 bases). Germline V CDR1 and CDR2: LNHDA, SQIVND (reference sequence). The V gene lost 3 bases and the J gene lost 2 bases, with 10 bases spanning the gap. The CDR3 is 15 amino acids. The CDR3 loop is CASSIRGANTGELFF. The CDR3 DNA follows: TGTGCCAGTAGTATCCGGGGGGCTAACACCGGGGAGCTGTTTTTT.

This rearrangement joins TRBV4-3 to TRBJ2-1; maybe TRBD1 (6 bases). The CDR3 is 15 residues long. The ends were cut back, 2 bases at V and 4 bases at J, with 12 bases in the middle. CDR1 is LGHNA, CDR2 YSLEER, per germline. CDR3 nucleotides: TGCGCCAGCAGCCAATGGACAGACTCTTACAATGAGCAGTTCTTC. Amino acid sequence: CASSQWTDSYNEQFF.

This clone was counted once. The chain uses TRBV18 and TRBJ1-4, with D maybe TRBD1 (5 bases). Germline V gene data show CDR1 as KGHSH and CDR2 as LQKENI. The CDR3 sequence is 13 residues long. Trimming left V 4 bases short and J 8 bases short, with 11 bases between. CDR3 sequence: CASSRGEEEKLFF. CDR3 bases: TGTGCCAGCTCACGGGGGGAAGAGGAAAAACTGTTTTTT.

This chain links TRBV29-1 with TRBJ1-5, with 8 bases identical to TRBD1. With V trimmed by 7 bases and J by 6 bases, 8 bases remained unmatched. The CDR3 has 13 residues. Germline CDR1 is SQVTM and CDR2 is ANQGSEA. The CDR3, as DNA: TGCAGCGCTGGACAGGGAGAGACTCAGCCCCAGCATTTT. Translation: CSAGQGETQPQHF.

V is TRBV29-1 and J is TRBJ1-1; maybe TRBD1 (6 bases). Trimming took 6 bases from V and 4 from J, leaving 15 bases between them. CDR3 length: 13 amino acids. Per germline, CDR1 SQVTM and CDR2 ANQGSEA. The CDR3 bases are TGCAGCGTACGACGGGACACGGGCACTGAAGCTTTCTTT. Amino acid sequence: CSVRRDTGTEAFF. The entire variable domain, with the rest obtained from reference TRBV29-1 and TRBJ1-1, is as follows: SAVISQKPSRDICQRGTSLTIQCQVDSQVTMMFWYRQQPGQSLTLIATANQGSEATYESGFVIDKFPISRPNLTFSTLTVSNMSPEDSSIYLCSVRRDTGTEAFFGQGTRLTVV.

V usage is TRBV27 and J usage is TRBJ2-1; 9 bases fit TRBD1. The CDR3 sequence is 16 residues long. The germline V gene encodes CDR1 MNHEY and CDR2 SMNVEV (reference sequence). The V and J ends lost 5 bases and 2 bases, in that order; junction bases with no gene match: 7. The CDR3 DNA sequence: TGTGCCAGCAGTCCGGCCCGGGACAGGGCCTACAATGAGCAGTTCTTC. It specifies CASSPARDRAYNEQFF.

The chain joins TRBV28 to TRBJ1-1, with no clear D. Trimming pared 3 bases from V and 5 bases from J, leaving 4 bases between. Germline V gene sequence: CDR1 MDHEN, CDR2 SYDVKM. This CDR3 has 11 amino acids. CDR3 nucleotides: TGTGCCAGCAGTTTCTTTACTGAAGCTTTCTTT. Translating it yields CASSFFTEAFF.

This chain links TRBV27 with TRBJ2-5; TRBD2 is a possible D gene (6 bases). Trimming shortened V by 6 bases and J by 2 bases, and 13 bases separated the two germline ends. Germline lookup yields CDR1 MNHEY and CDR2 SMNVEV (reference sequence). The CDR3 has 14 residues. CDR3 residues: CASRRGASQETQYF. As DNA, the CDR3 is TGTGCCAGCAGGCGGGGCGCCAGTCAAGAGACCCAGTACTTC.

The rearrangement joins TRBV4-3 to TRBJ2-3, with 10 nucleotides matching TRBD2. The V segment lost 0 bases and the J segment 0 bases; nucleotides outside the gene matches: 3. Germline values: CDR1 LGHNA, CDR2 YSLEER. The CDR3 is made up of 17 amino acids. In DNA form, the CDR3 reads TGCGCCAGCAGCCAAGAAACTAGCGGGGAAAGCACAGATACGCAGTATTTT. This gives the protein CASSQETSGESTDTQYF.

The chain has TRBV5-1 and TRBJ2-5; 8 nucleotides match TRBD1. Per the germline V gene, CDR1 is SGHRS and CDR2 is YFSETQ. The CDR3 covers 15 residues. After removal of 2 bases from V and 3 bases from J, the junction contained 6 bases not matched to a gene. The chain's CDR3 is CASSLLTTGEETQYF. In DNA form, the CDR3 reads TGCGCCAGCAGCTTACTGACGACAGGGGAAGAGACCCAGTACTTC.

The CDR3 region is CASSLGVGQLRSGEQYF. CDR3 DNA: TGCGCCAGCAGCTTGGGTGTGGGACAGCTAAGGTCGGGCGAGCAGTACTTC. The genes are TRBV5-1 and TRBJ2-7, with TRBD1 matching 7 bases. Germline V CDR1 and CDR2: SGHRS, YFSETQ. This CDR3 is built from 17 residues. J was trimmed by 6 bases and V by 0 bases; bases with no gene match: 15.

V gene TRBV7-9 combines with J gene TRBJ1-1, with TRBD1 identical over 7 bases. V gave up 2 bases and J gave up 9 bases; unmatched junction bases: 9. The germline CDR1 and CDR2 sequences are SEHNR and FQNEAQ (reference sequence). The CDR3 has 14 residues. CDR3 nucleotides: TGTGCCAGCAGCTTAATGGAGGGGGCTGAGCAAGCTTTCTTT. This encodes CASSLMEGAEQAFF.